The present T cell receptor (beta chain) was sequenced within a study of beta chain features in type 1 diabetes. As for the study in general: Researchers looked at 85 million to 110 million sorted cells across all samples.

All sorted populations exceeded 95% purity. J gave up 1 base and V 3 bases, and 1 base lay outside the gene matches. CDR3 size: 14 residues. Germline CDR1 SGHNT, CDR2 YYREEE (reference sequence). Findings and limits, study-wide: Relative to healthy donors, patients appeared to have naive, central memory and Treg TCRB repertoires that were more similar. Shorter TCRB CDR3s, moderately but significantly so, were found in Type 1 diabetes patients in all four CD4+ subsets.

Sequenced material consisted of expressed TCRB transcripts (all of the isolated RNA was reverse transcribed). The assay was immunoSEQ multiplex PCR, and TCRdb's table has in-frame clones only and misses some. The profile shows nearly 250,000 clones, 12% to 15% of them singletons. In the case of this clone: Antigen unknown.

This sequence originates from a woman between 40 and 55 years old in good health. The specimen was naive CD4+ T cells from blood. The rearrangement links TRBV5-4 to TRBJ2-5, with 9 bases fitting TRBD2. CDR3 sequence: CASSSTSGQETQYF. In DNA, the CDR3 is TGTGCCAGCAGCTCGACTAGCGGCCAAGAGACCCAGTACTTC. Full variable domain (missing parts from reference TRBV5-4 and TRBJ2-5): ETGVTQSPTHLIKTRGQQVTLRCSSQSGHNTVSWYQQALGQGPQFIFQYYREEENGRGNFPPRFSGLQFPNYSSELNVNALELDDSALYLCASSSTSGQETQYFGPGTRLLVL.